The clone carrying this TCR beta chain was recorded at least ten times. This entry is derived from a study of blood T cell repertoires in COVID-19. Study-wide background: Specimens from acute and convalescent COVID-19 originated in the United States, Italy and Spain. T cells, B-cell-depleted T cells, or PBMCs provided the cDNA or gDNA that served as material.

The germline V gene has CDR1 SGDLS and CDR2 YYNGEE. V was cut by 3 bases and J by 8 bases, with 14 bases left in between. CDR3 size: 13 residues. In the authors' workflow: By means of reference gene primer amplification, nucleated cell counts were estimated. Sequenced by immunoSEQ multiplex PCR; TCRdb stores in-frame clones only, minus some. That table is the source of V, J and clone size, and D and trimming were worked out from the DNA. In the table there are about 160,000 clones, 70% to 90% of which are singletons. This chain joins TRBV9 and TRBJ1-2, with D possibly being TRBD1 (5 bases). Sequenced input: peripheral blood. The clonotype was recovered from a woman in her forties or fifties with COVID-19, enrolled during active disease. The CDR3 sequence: CASSAADSHGYTF. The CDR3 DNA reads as TGTGCCAGCAGCGCTGCTGACAGTCACGGCTACACCTTC.